Listed below are T cell receptor beta chains from one sample, sequenced in a study of T cell changes during pregnancy in multiple sclerosis. The protocol was immunoSEQ multiplex PCR, while the TCRdb copy is restricted to in-frame clones and leaves out a portion. The table records fewer than 95,000 clones, about 93% of them present only once. The sequences come from peripheral blood, collected in the first trimester of pregnancy. The receptor set was obtained from a female donor with multiple sclerosis, enrolled in a pregnancy study. Both conserved end residues are part of each CDR3. The D gene is left open where the match is weak. Only part of the rows carry a size: once, few, many, or a class if the clone is expanded.

size | J | D | V | CDR3 | DNA
NA | TRBJ1-4 | NA | TRBV5-1 | CASSLGGSTNEKLFF | TGCGCCAGCAGCTTGGGAGGTAGTACTAATGAAAAACTGTTTTTT
NA | TRBJ2-7 | NA | TRBV27 | CASSLVAPGGPGGREQYF | TGTGCCAGCAGTTTGGTAGCGCCAGGGGGGCCGGGAGGGCGGGAGCAGTACTTC
NA | TRBJ1-1 | NA | TRBV18 | CASSHKSTGEAFF | TGTGCCAGCTCACATAAATCTACAGGTGAAGCTTTCTTT
NA | TRBJ1-2 | NA | TRBV7-9 | CASSLGNTALPRGYTF | TGTGCCAGCAGCTTAGGAAACACAGCCCTTCCCAGGGGCTACACCTTC
NA | TRBJ1-4 | NA | TRBV19 | CASSNGWGDHEKLFF | TGTGCCAGTAGCAATGGATGGGGGGATCATGAAAAACTGTTTTTT
once | TRBJ1-2 | NA | TRBV9 | CASSVEAGNYGYTF | TGTGCCAGCAGCGTAGAGGCAGGGAACTATGGCTACACCTTC
NA | TRBJ2-1 | TRBD2 | TRBV5-1 | CASSEGGDEQFF | TGCGCCAGCAGCGAGGGAGGGGACGAGCAGTTCTTC
NA | TRBJ2-1 | NA | TRBV5-1 | CASSLPGGLYNEQFF | TGCGCCAGCAGCCTCCCAGGGGGGCTTTACAATGAGCAGTTCTTC
NA | TRBJ2-1 | NA | TRBV7-3 | CASSSTIPGGPSYNEQFF | TGTGCCAGCAGCTCCACCATTCCCGGGGGACCTTCCTACAATGAGCAGTTCTTC
NA | TRBJ2-1 | NA | TRBV18 | CASSPSTGYEQFF | TGTGCCAGCTCGCCCAGTACAGGGTATGAGCAGTTCTTC
NA | TRBJ2-5 | TRBD2 | TRBV9 | CASSVDSGGGYQETQYF | TGTGCCAGCAGCGTAGATAGCGGGGGGGGGTACCAAGAGACCCAGTACTTC
NA | TRBJ2-1 | TRBD2 | TRBV7-2 | CASSTTSGGPNEQFF | TGTGCCAGCAGCACGACTAGCGGGGGGCCCAATGAGCAGTTCTTC
NA | TRBJ1-1 | TRBD1 | TRBV5-1 | CASRVGWDREKGAFF | TGCGCCAGCAGAGTGGGTTGGGACAGAGAAAAGGGAGCTTTCTTT
NA | TRBJ1-4 | NA | TRBV7-2 | CASSLADRFNEKLFF | TGTGCCAGCAGCTTAGCGGACAGATTTAATGAAAAACTGTTTTTT
NA | TRBJ2-3 | TRBD1 | TRBV15 | CATSRVAGQGFDTQYF | TGTGCCACCAGCAGAGTGGCGGGACAGGGATTTGATACGCAGTATTTT
NA | TRBJ1-2 | TRBD1 | TRBV7-3 | CASSAGTGYGYTF | TGTGCCAGCTCTGCCGGGACAGGGTATGGCTACACCTTC
NA | TRBJ2-7 | NA | TRBV6-1 | CASSESHSSSSYEQYF | TGTGCCAGCAGTGAATCCCACAGTTCAAGCTCCTACGAGCAGTACTTC
NA | TRBJ1-1 | NA | TRBV19 | CASSATGSTEAFF | TGTGCCAGTAGTGCTACAGGGAGTACTGAAGCTTTCTTT
NA | TRBJ2-3 | NA | TRBV7-3 | CASSLSVSSTDTQYF | TGTGCCAGCAGCCTGAGCGTTTCTAGCACAGATACGCAGTATTTT
NA | TRBJ1-1 | NA | TRBV7-9 | CASSIRGGGDTEAFF | TGTGCCAGCAGCATCCGAGGGGGGGGAGACACTGAAGCTTTCTTT
NA | TRBJ1-1 | TRBD1 | TRBV6-5 | CASSLDGTVNTEAFF | TGTGCCAGCAGTCTCGATGGGACAGTGAACACTGAAGCTTTCTTT
NA | TRBJ1-2 | NA | TRBV6-1 | CASSEAWGANYGYTF | TGTGCCAGCAGTGAAGCGTGGGGAGCGAATTATGGCTACACCTTC
NA | TRBJ2-1 | TRBD2 | TRBV9 | CASSLSRTSGGVYNEQFF | TGTGCCAGCAGCCTCAGCCGGACTAGCGGGGGAGTGTACAATGAGCAGTTCTTC
NA | TRBJ1-1 | NA | TRBV29-1 | CSVEELRGAGDTEAFF | TGCAGCGTTGAAGAACTCCGGGGGGCAGGTGACACTGAAGCTTTCTTT
NA | TRBJ1-6 | TRBD1 | TRBV7-9 | CASSRQGPHSPLHF | TGTGCCAGCAGCAGACAGGGCCCCCATTCACCCCTCCACTTT
NA | TRBJ2-7 | TRBD2 | TRBV5-1 | CASSPLADYEQYF | TGCGCCAGCAGCCCCCTAGCGGACTACGAGCAGTACTTC
NA | TRBJ2-3 | NA | TRBV7-9 | CASSLSGTFTDTQYF | TGTGCCAGCAGCTTATCTGGGACTTTCACAGATACGCAGTATTTT
NA | TRBJ2-1 | TRBD1 | TRBV11-2 | CASSLGPRGRREQFF | TGTGCCAGCAGCTTAGGGCCCAGGGGGCGTCGTGAGCAGTTCTTC
NA | TRBJ2-7 | NA | TRBV12-5 | CASASGTGTYEQYF | TGTGCTAGTGCCTCGGGAACAGGGACCTACGAGCAGTACTTC
NA | TRBJ2-3 | TRBD2 | TRBV19 | CASKVYSGGSDTQYF | TGTGCCAGTAAGGTGTACAGCGGGGGCTCAGATACGCAGTATTTT
NA | TRBJ2-1 | NA | TRBV18 | CASSRPDQGWEEQFF | TGTGCCAGCTCACGACCTGATCAGGGGTGGGAGGAGCAGTTCTTC
NA | TRBJ2-1 | TRBD2 | TRBV11-3 | CASSSTTSGAGFEQFF | TGTGCCAGCAGCTCGACGACTAGCGGGGCAGGCTTTGAGCAGTTCTTC
NA | TRBJ1-2 | NA | TRBV27 | CASSLSGQANYGYTF | TGTGCCAGCAGTTTATCGGGCCAAGCTAACTATGGCTACACCTTC
NA | TRBJ1-5 | NA | TRBV6-6 | CATKKGFNQPQHF | TGTGCCACCAAAAAGGGGTTCAATCAGCCCCAGCATTTT
NA | TRBJ1-1 | TRBD1 | TRBV30 | CAWRGIRGRGEAFF | TGTGCCTGGAGGGGGATCAGGGGGCGCGGTGAGGCTTTCTTT
NA | TRBJ1-1 | NA | TRBV6-5 | CASSYSRGGTEAFF | TGTGCCAGCAGTTACTCGAGGGGAGGGACTGAAGCTTTCTTT
NA | TRBJ1-6 | NA | TRBV27 | CASSLWQGMSYNSPLHF | TGTGCCAGCAGTTTATGGCAGGGGATGTCCTATAATTCACCCCTCCACTTT
NA | TRBJ2-7 | NA | TRBV9 | CASSVGAKLSYEQYF | TGTGCCAGCAGCGTAGGGGCGAAACTCTCCTACGAGCAGTACTTC
NA | TRBJ2-3 | TRBD2 | TRBV7-3 | CASRRRGWGLAGLKRTDTQYF | TGTGCCAGCAGGAGGAGGGGTTGGGGACTAGCGGGGCTAAAACGCACAGATACGCAGTATTTT
NA | TRBJ2-2 | TRBD1 | TRBV19 | CASGTGQNTGELFF | TGTGCCAGTGGGACAGGGCAGAACACCGGGGAGCTGTTTTTT
NA | TRBJ1-1 | NA | TRBV11-2 | CASSPGGGGNTEAFF | TGTGCCAGCAGCCCGGGGGGAGGCGGGAACACTGAAGCTTTCTTT
NA | TRBJ2-3 | NA | TRBV19 | CASRDNGADTQYF | TGTGCCAGTCGGGACAATGGAGCAGATACGCAGTATTTT
NA | TRBJ2-2 | TRBD1 | TRBV19 | CATYGQGTGELFF | TGTGCCACTTACGGACAGGGCACCGGGGAGCTGTTTTTT
NA | TRBJ1-6 | NA | TRBV6-4 | CASSDTRLRDSPLHF | TGTGCCAGCAGTGACACTCGCTTACGGGATTCACCCCTCCACTTT
NA | TRBJ1-1 | NA | TRBV7-3 | CASSPTDLRSAFF | TGTGCCAGCAGCCCGACAGATCTAAGGAGCGCTTTCTTT
NA | TRBJ1-1 | TRBD1 | TRBV13 | CASSSPGTGDTEAFF | TGTGCCAGCAGCTCCCCCGGGACAGGGGATACTGAAGCTTTCTTT
NA | TRBJ1-1 | NA | TRBV5-1 | CASSPITGNTEAFF | TGCGCCAGCAGCCCGATTACAGGGAACACTGAAGCTTTCTTT
NA | TRBJ1-2 | NA | TRBV5-3 | CARSLATTPGGSHYGYTF | TGTGCCAGAAGCTTGGCCACTACTCCGGGGGGGAGTCACTATGGCTACACCTTC
NA | TRBJ2-3 | TRBD1 | TRBV6-1 | CASSMGQGRTDTQYF | TGTGCCAGCAGCATGGGACAGGGTAGGACAGATACGCAGTATTTT
NA | TRBJ2-2 | NA | TRBV28 | CASSLLGGSGGELFF | TGTGCCAGCAGTTTACTCGGCGGGTCGGGCGGGGAGCTGTTTTTT
NA | TRBJ2-3 | TRBD1 | TRBV6-6 | CASSPGRGSTDTQYF | TGTGCCAGCAGCCCCGGCAGGGGGAGCACAGATACGCAGTATTTT
NA | TRBJ1-5 | NA | TRBV19 | CASSIEADGGNQPQHF | TGTGCCAGTAGTATAGAGGCCGACGGGGGCAATCAGCCCCAGCATTTT
NA | TRBJ1-1 | NA | TRBV13 | CASSQGFEAFF | TGTGCCAGCTCCCAGGGTTTTGAAGCTTTCTTT
NA | TRBJ2-3 | NA | TRBV2 | CARSRGPDTDTQYF | TGTGCCAGGTCGCGGGGGCCGGACACAGATACGCAGTATTTT
NA | TRBJ1-2 | TRBD1 | TRBV7-9 | CASSRTGFLYGYTF | TGTGCCAGCAGCAGGACAGGATTTCTCTATGGCTACACCTTC